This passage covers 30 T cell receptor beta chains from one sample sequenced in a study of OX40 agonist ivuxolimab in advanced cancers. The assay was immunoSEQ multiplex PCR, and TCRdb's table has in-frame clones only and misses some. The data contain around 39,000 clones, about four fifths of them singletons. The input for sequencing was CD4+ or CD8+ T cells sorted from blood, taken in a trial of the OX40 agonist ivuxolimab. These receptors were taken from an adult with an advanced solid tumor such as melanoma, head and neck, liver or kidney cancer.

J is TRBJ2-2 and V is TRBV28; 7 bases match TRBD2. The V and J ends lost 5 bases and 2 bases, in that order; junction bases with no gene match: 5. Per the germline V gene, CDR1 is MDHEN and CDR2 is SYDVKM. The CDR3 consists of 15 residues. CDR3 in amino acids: CASSLGGSNTGELFF. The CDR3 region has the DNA TGTGCCAGCAGTCTGGGGGGGAGCAACACCGGGGAGCTGTTTTTT.

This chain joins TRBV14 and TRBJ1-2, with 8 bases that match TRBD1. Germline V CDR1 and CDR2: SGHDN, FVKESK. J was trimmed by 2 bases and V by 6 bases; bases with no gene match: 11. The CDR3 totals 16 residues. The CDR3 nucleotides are TGTGCCAGCAGAAACAGACAGGGGAACGGAAACTATGGCTACACCTTC. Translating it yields CASRNRQGNGNYGYTF. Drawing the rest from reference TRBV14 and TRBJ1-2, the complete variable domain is EAGVTQFPSHSVIEKGQTVTLRCDPISGHDNLYWYRRVMGKEIKFLLHFVKESKQDESGMPNNRFLAERTGGTYSTLKVQPAELEDSGVYFCASRNRQGNGNYGYTFGSGTRLTVV.

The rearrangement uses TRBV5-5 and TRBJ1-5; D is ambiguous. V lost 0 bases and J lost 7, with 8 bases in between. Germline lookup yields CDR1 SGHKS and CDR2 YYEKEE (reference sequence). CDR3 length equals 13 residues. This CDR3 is CASSLGWEQPQHF. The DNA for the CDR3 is TGTGCCAGCAGCTTGGGTTGGGAACAGCCCCAGCATTTT.

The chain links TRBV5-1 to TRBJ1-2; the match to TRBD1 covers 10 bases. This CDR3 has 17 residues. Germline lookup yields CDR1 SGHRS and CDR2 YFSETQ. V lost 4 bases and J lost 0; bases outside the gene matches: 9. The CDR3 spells CASSPGQGVGTNYGYTF. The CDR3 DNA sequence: TGCGCCAGCAGCCCCGGACAGGGGGTTGGAACTAACTATGGCTACACCTTC.

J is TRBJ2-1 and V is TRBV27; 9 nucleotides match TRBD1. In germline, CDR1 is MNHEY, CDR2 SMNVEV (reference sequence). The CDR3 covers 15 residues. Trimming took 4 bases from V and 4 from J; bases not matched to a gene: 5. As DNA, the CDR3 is TGTGCCAGCAGTTCGGACAGGGGTTCGTACAATGAGCAGTTCTTC. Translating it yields CASSSDRGSYNEQFF.

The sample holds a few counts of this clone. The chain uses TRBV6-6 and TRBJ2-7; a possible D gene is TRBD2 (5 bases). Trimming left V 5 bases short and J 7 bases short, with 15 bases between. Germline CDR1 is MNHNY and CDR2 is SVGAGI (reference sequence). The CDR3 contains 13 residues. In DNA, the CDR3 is TGTGCCAGCAGTCCCGGACTGGCCATAGAGCAGTACTTC. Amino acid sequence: CASSPGLAIEQYF.

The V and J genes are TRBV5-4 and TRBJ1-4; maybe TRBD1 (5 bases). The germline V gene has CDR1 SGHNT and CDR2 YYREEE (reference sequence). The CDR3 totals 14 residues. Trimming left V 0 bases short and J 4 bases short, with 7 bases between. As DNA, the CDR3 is TGTGCCAGCAGCTTGGGAGGGGTTAATGAAAAACTGTTTTTT. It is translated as CASSLGGVNEKLFF.

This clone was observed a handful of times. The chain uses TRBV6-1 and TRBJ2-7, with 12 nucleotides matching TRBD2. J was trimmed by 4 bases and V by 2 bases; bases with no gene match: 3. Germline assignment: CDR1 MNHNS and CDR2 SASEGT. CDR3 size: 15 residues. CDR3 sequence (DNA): TGTGCCAGCAGTGAAAGGGGGACTAGCGGGTACGAGCAGTACTTC. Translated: CASSERGTSGYEQYF.

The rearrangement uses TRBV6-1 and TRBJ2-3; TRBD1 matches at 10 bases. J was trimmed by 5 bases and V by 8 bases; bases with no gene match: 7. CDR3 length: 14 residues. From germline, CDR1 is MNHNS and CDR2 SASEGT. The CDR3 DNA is TGTGCCAGCCCCCGGACAGGGGGTATAGATACGCAGTATTTT. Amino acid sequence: CASPRTGGIDTQYF.

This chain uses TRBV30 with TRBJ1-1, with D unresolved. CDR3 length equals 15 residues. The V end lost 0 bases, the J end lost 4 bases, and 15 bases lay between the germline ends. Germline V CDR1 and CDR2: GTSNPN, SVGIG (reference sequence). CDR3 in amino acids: CAWSVRQPGSTEAFF. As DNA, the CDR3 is TGTGCCTGGAGTGTACGGCAGCCGGGAAGCACTGAAGCTTTCTTT.

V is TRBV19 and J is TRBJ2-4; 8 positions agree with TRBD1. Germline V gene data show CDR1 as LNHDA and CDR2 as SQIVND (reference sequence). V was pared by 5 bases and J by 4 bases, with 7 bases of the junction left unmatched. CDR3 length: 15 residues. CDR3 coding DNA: TGTGCCAGTAGTGTGGGCCGGGACAGGAAAAACATTCAGTACTTC. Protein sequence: CASSVGRDRKNIQYF.

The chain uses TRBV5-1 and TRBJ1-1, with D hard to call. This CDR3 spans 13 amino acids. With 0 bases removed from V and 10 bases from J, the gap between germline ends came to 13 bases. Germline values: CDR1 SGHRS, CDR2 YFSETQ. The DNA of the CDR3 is TGCGCCAGCAGCTTGGGAGGAAGAACCGGAGCTTTCTTT. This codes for CASSLGGRTGAFF.

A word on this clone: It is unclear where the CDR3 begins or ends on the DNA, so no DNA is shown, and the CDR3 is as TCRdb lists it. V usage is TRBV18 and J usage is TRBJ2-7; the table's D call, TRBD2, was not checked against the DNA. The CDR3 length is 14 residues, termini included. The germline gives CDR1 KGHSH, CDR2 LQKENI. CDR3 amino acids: CASSPTSAPAEQYF.

The chain's CDR3 is CASSFRTAPNQPQHF. DNA for the CDR3: TGTGCCAGCAGCTTTAGGACAGCCCCCAATCAGCCCCAGCATTTT. The rearrangement uses TRBV5-6 and TRBJ1-5, with D possibly matching TRBD1 (6 bases). Between the trimmed V and J ends, which lost 2 bases and 3 bases, there was a span of 12 bases. Per germline, CDR1 SGHDT and CDR2 YYEEEE. The CDR3 length is 15 residues.

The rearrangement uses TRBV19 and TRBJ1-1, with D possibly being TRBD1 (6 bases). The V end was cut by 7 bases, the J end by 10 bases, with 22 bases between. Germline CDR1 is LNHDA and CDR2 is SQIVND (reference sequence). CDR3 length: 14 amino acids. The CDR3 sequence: CASKPPGTPGVAFF. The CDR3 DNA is TGTGCCAGTAAACCACCCGGGACCCCAGGGGTAGCTTTCTTT.

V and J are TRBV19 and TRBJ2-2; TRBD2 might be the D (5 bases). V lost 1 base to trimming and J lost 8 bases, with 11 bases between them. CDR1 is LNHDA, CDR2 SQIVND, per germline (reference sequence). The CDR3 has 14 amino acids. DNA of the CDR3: TGTGCCAGTAGTATAGGCATTCCGGGAGGGGAGCTGTTTTTT. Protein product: CASSIGIPGGELFF.

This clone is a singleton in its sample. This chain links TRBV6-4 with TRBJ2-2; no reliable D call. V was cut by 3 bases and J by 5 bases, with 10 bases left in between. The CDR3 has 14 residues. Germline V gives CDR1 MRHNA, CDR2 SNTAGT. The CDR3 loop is CASSEQEETGELFF. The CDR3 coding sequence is TGTGCCAGCAGTGAGCAGGAAGAGACCGGGGAGCTGTTTTTT.

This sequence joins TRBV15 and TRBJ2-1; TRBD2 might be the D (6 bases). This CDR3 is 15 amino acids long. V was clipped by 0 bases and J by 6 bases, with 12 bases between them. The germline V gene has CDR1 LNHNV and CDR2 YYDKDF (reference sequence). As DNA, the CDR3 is TGTGCCACCAGCAGAGAGGCTAGCGCGAGCAATGAGCAGTTCTTC. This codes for CATSREASASNEQFF. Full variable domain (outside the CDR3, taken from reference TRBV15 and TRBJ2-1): DAMVIQNPRYQVTQFGKPVTLSCSQTLNHNVMYWYQQKSSQAPKLLFHYYDKDFNNEADTPDNFQSRRPNTSFCFLDIRSPGLGDTAMYLCATSREASASNEQFFGPGTRLTVL.

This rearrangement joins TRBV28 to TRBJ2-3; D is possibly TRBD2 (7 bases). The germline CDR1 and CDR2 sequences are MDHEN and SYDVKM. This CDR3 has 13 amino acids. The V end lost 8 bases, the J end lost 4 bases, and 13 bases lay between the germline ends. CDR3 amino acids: CASRGGGADTQYF. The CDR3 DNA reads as TGTGCCAGCCGAGGGGGGGGCGCAGATACGCAGTATTTT. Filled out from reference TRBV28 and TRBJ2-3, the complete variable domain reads DVKVTQSSRYLVKRTGEKVFLECVQDMDHENMFWYRQDPGLGLRLIYFSYDVKMKEKGDIPEGYSVSREKKERFSLILESASTNQTSMYLCASRGGGADTQYFGPGTRLTVL.

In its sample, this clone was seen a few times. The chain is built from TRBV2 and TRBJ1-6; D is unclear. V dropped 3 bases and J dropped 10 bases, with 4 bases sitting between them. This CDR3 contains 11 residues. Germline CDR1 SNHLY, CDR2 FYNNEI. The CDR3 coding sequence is TGTGCCAGCAGTGAGCCCTCACCCCTCCACTTT. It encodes CASSEPSPLHF.

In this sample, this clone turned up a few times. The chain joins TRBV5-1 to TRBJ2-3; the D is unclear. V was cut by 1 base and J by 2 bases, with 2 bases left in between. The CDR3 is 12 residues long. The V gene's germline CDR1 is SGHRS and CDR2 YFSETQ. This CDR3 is CASSLHTDTQYF. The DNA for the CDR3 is TGCGCCAGCAGCTTGCACACAGATACGCAGTATTTT.

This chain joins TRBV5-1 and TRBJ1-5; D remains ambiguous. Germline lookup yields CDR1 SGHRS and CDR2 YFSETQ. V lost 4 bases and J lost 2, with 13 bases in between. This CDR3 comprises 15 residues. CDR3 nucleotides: TGCGCCAGCAGCCCGTATGGCCAGGGCAATCAGCCCCAGCATTTT. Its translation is CASSPYGQGNQPQHF.

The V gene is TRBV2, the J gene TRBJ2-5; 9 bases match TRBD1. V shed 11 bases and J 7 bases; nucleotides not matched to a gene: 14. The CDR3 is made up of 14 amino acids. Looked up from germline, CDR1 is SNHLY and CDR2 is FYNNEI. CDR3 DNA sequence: TGTGCCTCTGAGGAGAACAGGGGGCTGGGGACCCAGTACTTC. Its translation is CASEENRGLGTQYF.

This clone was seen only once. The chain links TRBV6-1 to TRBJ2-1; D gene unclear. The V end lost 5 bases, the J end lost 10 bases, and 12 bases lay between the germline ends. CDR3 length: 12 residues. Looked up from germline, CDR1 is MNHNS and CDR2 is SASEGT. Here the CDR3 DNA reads TGTGCCAGCAGTTCCTCGTGGGTGGAGCAGTTCTTC. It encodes CASSSSWVEQFF.

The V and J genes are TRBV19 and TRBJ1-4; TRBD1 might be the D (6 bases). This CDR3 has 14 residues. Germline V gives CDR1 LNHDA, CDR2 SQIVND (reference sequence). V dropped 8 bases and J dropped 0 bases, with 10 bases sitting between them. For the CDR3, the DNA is TGTGCCAGTGCCAACAGGGCAACTAATGAAAAACTGTTTTTT. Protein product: CASANRATNEKLFF.

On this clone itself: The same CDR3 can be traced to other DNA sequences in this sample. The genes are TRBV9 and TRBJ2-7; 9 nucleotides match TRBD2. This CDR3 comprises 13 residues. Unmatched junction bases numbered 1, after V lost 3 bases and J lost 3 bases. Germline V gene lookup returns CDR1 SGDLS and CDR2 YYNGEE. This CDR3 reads CASSGTSDYEQYF. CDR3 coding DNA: TGTGCCAGCAGCGGGACTAGCGACTACGAGCAGTACTTC.

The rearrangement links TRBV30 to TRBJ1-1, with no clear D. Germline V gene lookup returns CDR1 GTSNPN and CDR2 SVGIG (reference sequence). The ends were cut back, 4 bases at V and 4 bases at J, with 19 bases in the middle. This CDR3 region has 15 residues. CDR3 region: CAWTRRKKGGTEAFF. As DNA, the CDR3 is TGTGCCTGGACCCGGAGGAAGAAGGGAGGCACTGAAGCTTTCTTT.

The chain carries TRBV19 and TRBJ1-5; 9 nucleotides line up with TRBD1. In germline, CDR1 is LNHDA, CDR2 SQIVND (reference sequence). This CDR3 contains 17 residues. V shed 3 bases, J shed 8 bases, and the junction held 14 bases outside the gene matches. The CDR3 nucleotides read TGTGCCAGTAGTATCTTCTTGACCGGGACAGGGAAAGAGCCCCAGCATTTT. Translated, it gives CASSIFLTGTGKEPQHF.

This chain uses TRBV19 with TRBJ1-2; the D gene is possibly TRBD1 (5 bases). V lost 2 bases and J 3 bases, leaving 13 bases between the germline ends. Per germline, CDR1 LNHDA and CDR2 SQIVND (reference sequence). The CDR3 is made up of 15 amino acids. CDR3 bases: TGTGCCAGTAGTATACCGGCAGGGAAGTACTATGGCTACACCTTC. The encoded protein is CASSIPAGKYYGYTF.

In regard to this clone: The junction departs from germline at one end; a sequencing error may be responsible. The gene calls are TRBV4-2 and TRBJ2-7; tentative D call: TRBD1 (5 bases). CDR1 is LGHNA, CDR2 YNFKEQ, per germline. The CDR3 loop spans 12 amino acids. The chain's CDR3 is CASSAEGAGKDF. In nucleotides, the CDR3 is TGTGCCAGCAGCGCGGAAGGGGCAGGGAAAGACTTC.